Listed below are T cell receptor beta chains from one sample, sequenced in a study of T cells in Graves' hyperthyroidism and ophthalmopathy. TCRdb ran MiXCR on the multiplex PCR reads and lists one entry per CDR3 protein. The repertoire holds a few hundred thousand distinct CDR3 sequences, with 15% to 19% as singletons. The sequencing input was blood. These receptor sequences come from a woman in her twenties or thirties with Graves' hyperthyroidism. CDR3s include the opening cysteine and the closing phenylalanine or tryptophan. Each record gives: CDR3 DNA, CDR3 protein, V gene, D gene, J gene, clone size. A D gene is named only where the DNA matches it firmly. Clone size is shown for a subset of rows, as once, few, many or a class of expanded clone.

TGTGCCAGCATGCTAGGGGGACAGGGGGCCTATGGCTACACCTTC	CASMLGGQGAYGYTF	TRBV28	TRBD1	TRBJ1-2	once
TGTGCCATCAGTCAAACAGGGCTGAACACCGGGGAGCTGTTTTTT	CAISQTGLNTGELFF	TRBV10-3	.	TRBJ2-2	few
TGTGCCAGCAGTTTATTCGCCCAAGAGACCCAGTACTTC	CASSLFAQETQYF	TRBV28	.	TRBJ2-5	many
TGTGCCTGGAGTGCGACTAGTCTTTCCTCCGAGCAGTACTTC	CAWSATSLSSEQYF	TRBV30	.	TRBJ2-7	many
TGTGCCTGGAGTGGACTAGCGGGAGTTCGGCTCAAGACAGATACGCAGTATTTT	CAWSGLAGVRLKTDTQYF	TRBV30	TRBD2	TRBJ2-3	.
TGCAGTGCTAAACAGGGGGCTGGCACCGGGGAGCTGTTTTTT	CSAKQGAGTGELFF	TRBV20-1	TRBD1	TRBJ2-2	.
TGTGCCAGCAGTTACAAGGGCAATGAGCAGTTCTTC	CASSYKGNEQFF	TRBV6-5	.	TRBJ2-1	.
TGTGCCAGCAGTCAAGACACAGGAGATCGATTGATGAACACTGAAGCTTTCTTT	CASSQDTGDRLMNTEAFF	TRBV6-2/TRBV6-3	.	TRBJ1-1	many
TGCAGTGCTAGAGATTCTTTGGCCCAAGAGACCCAGTACTTC	CSARDSLAQETQYF	TRBV20-1	.	TRBJ2-5	many
TGTGCCAGCAGCCCCCGGGAGACCACGCGCACAGATACGCAGTATTTT	CASSPRETTRTDTQYF	TRBV7-9	.	TRBJ2-3	many
TGTGCCAGCGGCCAGGGTGGTGAGCAGTTCTTC	CASGQGGEQFF	TRBV6-1	.	TRBJ2-1	many
TGTGCCAGCGGAGGACAGCTATCCTACGAGCAGTACTTC	CASGGQLSYEQYF	TRBV6-1	.	TRBJ2-7	many
TGTGCCAGCAGCGGCAGGGGGACCTACAATGAGCAGTTCTTC	CASSGRGTYNEQFF	TRBV3-1	TRBD1	TRBJ2-1	many
TGTGCCAGCAGCTCTGGCGGGGGGCGGTTTTCCTACGAGCAGTACTTC	CASSSGGGRFSYEQYF	TRBV7-2	TRBD2	TRBJ2-7	many
TGTGCCAGCAGTCAAACAGGGGGCGCAAGAGAAAAACTGTTTTTT	CASSQTGGAREKLFF	TRBV12-3/TRBV12-4	TRBD1	TRBJ1-4	many
TGTGCCAGCAGCGACTTCTCCTACAATGAGCAGTTCTTC	CASSDFSYNEQFF	TRBV27	.	TRBJ2-1	few
TGTGCCAGCAGTGACCAGGGACTAGCGGCCGGGGAGCTGTTTTTT	CASSDQGLAAGELFF	TRBV2	TRBD2	TRBJ2-2	few
TGCAGTGCTTCCCCCGGGGTAGGTGAGCAGTTCTTC	CSASPGVGEQFF	TRBV20-1	.	TRBJ2-1	many
TGTGCCAGCGGAGCGACAGGGGAAGGGGAGCAGTACTTC	CASGATGEGEQYF	TRBV27	TRBD1	TRBJ2-7	.
TGTGCCAGTAGTATCAGGACAGGGCAGAACACCGGGGAGCTGTTTTTT	CASSIRTGQNTGELFF	TRBV19	TRBD1	TRBJ2-2	.
TGCGCCAGCAGCCAGGTCGGACTCCTTACAGATACGCAGTATTTT	CASSQVGLLTDTQYF	TRBV4-1	.	TRBJ2-3	.
TGCAGTGCTCCCTACCCCAGGGGGGCCTACGAGCAGTACTTC	CSAPYPRGAYEQYF	TRBV20-1	.	TRBJ2-7	many
TGTGCCAGCAGCCCAAGGGGATCAAACACTGGAAACACCATATATTTT	CASSPRGSNTGNTIYF	TRBV11-1	.	TRBJ1-3	.
TGTGCCAGCAACCCGGACAGTAATTCACCCCTCCACTTT	CASNPDSNSPLHF	TRBV6-1	.	TRBJ1-6	.
TGTGCCAGCAGTCAGAGGGACCCCCAAATAGGAAACTACGAGCAGTACTTC	CASSQRDPQIGNYEQYF	TRBV6-1	.	TRBJ2-7	many
TGTGCCAGCAGTTTTGTGGGACTTAGAGGACAGCCCCAGCATTTT	CASSFVGLRGQPQHF	TRBV28	.	TRBJ1-5	.
TGCAGTGCTGTCAGGAGAGCTGAAGCTTTCTTT	CSAVRRAEAFF	TRBV20-1	.	TRBJ1-1	.
TGTGCCAGCAGCGTAGGGCGTACAATCGTCAATGAGCAGTTCTTC	CASSVGRTIVNEQFF	TRBV9	.	TRBJ2-1	few
TGTGCCAGCAGCCAGCGGCAGGGGACATCAGGAAACACCATATATTTT	CASSQRQGTSGNTIYF	TRBV3-1	.	TRBJ1-3	many
TGTGCCAGCGAGGGGGCGAGCGGGACCTACGAGCAGTACTTC	CASEGASGTYEQYF	TRBV6-2/TRBV6-3	.	TRBJ2-7	many
TGTGCCAGCAGTACCGGCGGAAGGGGGCGCGAGCAGTACTTC	CASSTGGRGREQYF	TRBV12-3/TRBV12-4	TRBD1	TRBJ2-7	many
TGTGCCAGCAGCTTAGGACGGGGGTATAGCAATCAGCCCCAGCATTTT	CASSLGRGYSNQPQHF	TRBV7-2	.	TRBJ1-5	many
TGTGCCAGCAGCCAGGGGACAGTTAGCACCGGGGAGCTGTTTTTT	CASSQGTVSTGELFF	TRBV3-1	TRBD1	TRBJ2-2	many
TGTGCCAGCTCCGTGCTAGACAATACCTACGAGCAGTACTTC	CASSVLDNTYEQYF	TRBV27	.	TRBJ2-7	few
TGTGCCAGCAGTTACCAAGGGTCCCTCTACGAGCAGTACTTC	CASSYQGSLYEQYF	TRBV6-6	.	TRBJ2-7	many
TGTGCCAGCAGCCAAGTATCGCGGGAGGCCATCGGGGAGCTGTTTTTT	CASSQVSREAIGELFF	TRBV3-1	TRBD2	TRBJ2-2	few